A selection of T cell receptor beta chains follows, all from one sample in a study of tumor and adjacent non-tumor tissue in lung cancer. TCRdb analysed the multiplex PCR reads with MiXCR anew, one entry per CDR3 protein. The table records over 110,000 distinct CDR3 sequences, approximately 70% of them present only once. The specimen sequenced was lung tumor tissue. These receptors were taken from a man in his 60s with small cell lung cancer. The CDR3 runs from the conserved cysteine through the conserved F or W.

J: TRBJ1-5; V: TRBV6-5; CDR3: CASSYSTCDQPQDF
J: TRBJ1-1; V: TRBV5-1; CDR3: CASSTGRARVTEAFF
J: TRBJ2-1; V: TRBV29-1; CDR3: CSVVVLAYTSSYNEQFF
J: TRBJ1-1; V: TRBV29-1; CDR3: CSVRQGWGMNTYAFF
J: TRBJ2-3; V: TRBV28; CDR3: CASTNSWDTQYF
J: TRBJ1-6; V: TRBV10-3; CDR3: CVISQTNSPLHF
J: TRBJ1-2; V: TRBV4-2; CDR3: CASSPSVGWGYTF
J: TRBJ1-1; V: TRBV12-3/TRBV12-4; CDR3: CASSLGVGAAIF
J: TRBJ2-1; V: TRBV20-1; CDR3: CSASVGRFAYNEQFF
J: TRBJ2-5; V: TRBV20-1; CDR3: CSARRATKETQYF
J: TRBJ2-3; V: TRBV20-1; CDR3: CSGSSMETSSTDTQYF
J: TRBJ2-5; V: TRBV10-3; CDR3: CAISESTLTVQETQYF
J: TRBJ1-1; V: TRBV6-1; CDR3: CASRLLRDTEAFF
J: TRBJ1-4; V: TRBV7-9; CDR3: CAINMTNEKLFF
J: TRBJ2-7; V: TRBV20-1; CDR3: CSVRDLLAPSSYDQYF
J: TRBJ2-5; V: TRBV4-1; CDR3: CASRAGTNRETQYF
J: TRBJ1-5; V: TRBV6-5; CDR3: CASSYTGGRQPQHF
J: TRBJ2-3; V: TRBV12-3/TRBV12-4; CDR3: CASSGRTPTDTQYF
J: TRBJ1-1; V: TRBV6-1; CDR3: CASSVLGPDTEAFF
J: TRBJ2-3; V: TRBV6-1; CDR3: CVSSEGGYSTGTHYF
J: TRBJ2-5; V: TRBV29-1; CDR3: CIAQSRQGLGETQYF
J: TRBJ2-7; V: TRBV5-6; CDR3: CVSSPGLVSTEQYF
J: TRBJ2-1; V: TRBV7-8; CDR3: CASSLGLANEQFF
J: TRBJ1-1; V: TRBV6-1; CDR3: CASSGASRVRTEAFF
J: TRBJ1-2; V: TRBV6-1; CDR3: CASSVRADYGYAF
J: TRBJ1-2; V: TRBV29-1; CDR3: CSVAPTGGAYGYTF
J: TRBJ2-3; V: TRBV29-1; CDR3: CSVEDMGKAPGTQYF
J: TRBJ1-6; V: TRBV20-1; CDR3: CSATIPGHGNSPLHF
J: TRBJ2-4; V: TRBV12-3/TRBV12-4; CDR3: CASSLGPIQYF
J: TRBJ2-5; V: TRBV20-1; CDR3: CSARGLELGETQYF
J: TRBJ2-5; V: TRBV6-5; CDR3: CASSPGRPPGPQYF